The 8 T cell receptor beta chains reported below all come from one sample, sequenced in a study of T cell responses to AZD1222 COVID-19 vaccine (dated by TCRdb to about 2021). The time point label for this specimen denotes: baseline before first vaccination. The method behind the library was the immunoSEQ multiplex PCR assay. TCRdb took this table from immuneACCESS and kept in-frame rearrangements with V and J called. Such tables lack part of the clones; where checked against another copy, unresolved V genes explain under half of the gap, and the rest is unexplained. The sample table contains approximately 110,000 clones; only one count was recorded for approximately 88% of them. The ten most abundant clones make up about 5% of the sample. Sequences were derived from peripheral blood, sampled on day 0 of AZD1222 vaccination. These receptors all come from an adult in good health.

The rearrangement joins TRBV6-6 to TRBJ1-5; D might be TRBD1 (5 bases). The V gene's germline CDR1 is MNHNY and CDR2 SVGAGI (reference sequence). Trimming cost V 2 bases and J 6 bases, with 14 bases left between them. This CDR3 contains 15 residues. The CDR3 bases are TGTGCCAGCAGTTACAGTCGGGCAGGGACTCAGCCCCAGCATTTT. It encodes CASSYSRAGTQPQHF.

The chain has TRBV14 and TRBJ1-5; 8 nucleotides match TRBD1. Germline V lookup: CDR1 SGHDN, CDR2 FVKESK. With 0 bases clipped from V and 6 bases from J, the junction kept 19 bases outside the gene matches. The CDR3 totals 20 residues. Written as DNA, the CDR3 is TGTGCCAGCAGCCAAGATCAGGGCAGGGGGCGCCTCAACGCTGGTCAGCCCCAGCATTTT. As protein: CASSQDQGRGRLNAGQPQHF.

The V and J genes are TRBV5-6 and TRBJ1-1, with a possible D match to TRBD1 (6 bases). Trimming took off 4 bases at V and 3 bases at J, with 10 bases between the two ends. This CDR3 spans 13 amino acids. CDR1 is SGHDT, CDR2 YYEEEE, per germline. CDR3 in amino acids: CASSPQGDTEAFF. CDR3 nucleotides: TGTGCCAGCAGCCCACAGGGTGACACTGAAGCTTTCTTT.

The V call is TRBV5-6, the J call TRBJ2-3; D not certain. Per germline, CDR1 SGHDT and CDR2 YYEEEE. The CDR3 has 13 residues. V lost 3 bases and J lost 4, with 9 bases in between. For the CDR3, the DNA is TGTGCCAGCAGCTATCCTATGGCAGATACGCAGTATTTT. Translation gives CASSYPMADTQYF.

CDR3 in amino acids: CASSWESPSYNEQFF. The CDR3 nucleotides are TGTGCCAGCAGCTGGGAATCCCCCTCCTACAATGAGCAGTTCTTC. The genes are TRBV6-5 and TRBJ2-1; D remains unclear. The CDR3 covers 15 residues. The germline CDR1 and CDR2 sequences are MNHEY and SVGAGI. Trimming removed 6 bases at V and 0 bases at J, with 12 bases between.

This chain joins TRBV27 and TRBJ1-4, with TRBD1 matching over 8 bases. In germline, CDR1 is MNHEY, CDR2 SMNVEV (reference sequence). The CDR3 totals 13 residues. J lost 8 bases, V lost 5 bases, and 4 bases had no gene match. The CDR3 reads CASSLWDREKLFF. As DNA, the CDR3 is TGTGCCAGCAGTCTTTGGGACAGGGAAAAACTGTTTTTT.

V and J are TRBV19 and TRBJ2-7; 13 bases align to TRBD2. Germline CDR1 and CDR2: LNHDA and SQIVND (reference sequence). The CDR3 totals 17 residues. Trimming at V came to 3 bases and at J to 0 bases, leaving 5 bases not matched to a gene. The CDR3 DNA is TGTGCCAGTAGTATCGGGACTAGCGGGGTACTCTCCTACGAGCAGTACTTC. Residues: CASSIGTSGVLSYEQYF.

J is TRBJ1-2 and V is TRBV6-5; D might be TRBD1 (5 bases). Trimming shortened V by 2 bases and J by 6 bases, and 7 bases separated the two germline ends. From germline, CDR1 is MNHEY and CDR2 SVGAGI. The CDR3 consists of 12 residues. This CDR3 reads CASSYRGHGYTF. The CDR3 bases are TGTGCCAGCAGTTACCGGGGACATGGCTACACCTTC.